This paragraph covers one T cell receptor (beta chain) sequence. Its antigen is currently unknown. The data were obtained in a study of cytomegalovirus exposure and HLA in healthy donors. Study results and caveats: The study labeled under 200 TCR beta chains cytomegalovirus-associated. Three CMV-associated chains were confirmed in vitro to be specific for CMV antigens.

Primers included in the PCR were 60 Vbeta and 13 Jbeta primers. TCRdb's copy holds only in-frame clones and misses some; the assay was immunoSEQ multiplex PCR. The table has approximately 130,000 clones, roughly 85% seen once. Sequencing used PBMCs. This TCR was sampled from a woman aged 25 to 45 in good health and CMV-seropositive.

CDR3 region: CASSWGGENTEAFF. For the CDR3, the DNA is TGTGCCAGTAGTTGGGGGGGAGAGAACACTGAAGCTTTCTTT. The chain uses TRBV19 and TRBJ1-1, with D possibly matching TRBD1 (5 bases). The V gene's germline CDR1 is LNHDA and CDR2 SQIVND (reference sequence). V was cut by 5 bases and J by 1 base, with 11 bases left in between. The CDR3 loop spans 14 amino acids.